This T cell receptor beta chain was documented in a study of radiation and T cells in renal cell carcinoma. This clone has a handful of counts. The time point is: baseline pretreatment blood. Treatment in this sample: 15 Gy SBRT to primary tumor, nephrectomy 4 weeks later. Sequencing used immunoSEQ multiplex PCR; TCRdb keeps in-frame clones, though not all of them. This repertoire shows about 20,000 clones, over 70% found once; its top ten account for around 42%. The CDR3 length is 15 residues. V shed 4 bases and J 2 bases; nucleotides not matched to a gene: 3. In germline, CDR1 is SGDLS, CDR2 YYNGEE. The sample here was blood, taken from a patient whose treatment included radiotherapy and nephrectomy. J is TRBJ2-2 and V is TRBV9, with 9 bases matching TRBD1. The TCR sequence derives from a man aged 55 to 69 with renal cell carcinoma. Here the CDR3 reads CASSIQGANTGELFF. The CDR3 nucleotides read TGTGCCAGCAGCATACAGGGGGCCAACACCGGGGAGCTGTTTTTT.